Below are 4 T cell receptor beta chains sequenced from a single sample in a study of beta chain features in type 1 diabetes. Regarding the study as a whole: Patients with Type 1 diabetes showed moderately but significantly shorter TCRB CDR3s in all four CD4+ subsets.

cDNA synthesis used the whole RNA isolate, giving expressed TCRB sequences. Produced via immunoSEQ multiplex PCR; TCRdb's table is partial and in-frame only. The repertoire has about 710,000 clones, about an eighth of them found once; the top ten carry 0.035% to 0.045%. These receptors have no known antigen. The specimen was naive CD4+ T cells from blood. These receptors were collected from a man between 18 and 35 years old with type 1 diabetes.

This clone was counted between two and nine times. The CDR3 is CASSYRQGENIQYF. The CDR3 DNA sequence: TGTGCCAGCAGTTACCGACAGGGAGAGAACATTCAGTACTTC. This chain links TRBV6-5 with TRBJ2-4; 7 bases agree with TRBD1. The CDR3 length is 14 residues. Germline CDR1 MNHEY, CDR2 SVGAGI. After removal of 2 bases from V and 7 bases from J, the junction contained 5 bases not matched to a gene.

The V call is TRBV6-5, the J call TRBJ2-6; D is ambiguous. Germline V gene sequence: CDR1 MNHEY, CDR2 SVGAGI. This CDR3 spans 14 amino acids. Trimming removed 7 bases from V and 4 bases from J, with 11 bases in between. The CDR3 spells CASTISPGANVLTF. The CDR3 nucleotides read TGTGCCAGCACCATTTCCCCCGGGGCCAACGTCCTGACTTTC.

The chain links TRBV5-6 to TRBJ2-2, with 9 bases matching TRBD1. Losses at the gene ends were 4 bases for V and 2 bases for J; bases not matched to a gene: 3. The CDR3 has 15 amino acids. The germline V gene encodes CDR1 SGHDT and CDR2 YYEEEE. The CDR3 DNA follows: TGTGCCAGCAGCCGGACAGGGGTAAACACCGGGGAGCTGTTTTTT. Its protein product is CASSRTGVNTGELFF. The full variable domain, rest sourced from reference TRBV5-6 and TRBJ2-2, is DAGVTQSPTHLIKTRGQQVTLRCSPKSGHDTVSWYQQALGQGPQFIFQYYEEEERQRGNFPDRFSGHQFPNYSSELNVNALLLGDSALYLCASSRTGVNTGELFFGEGSRLTVL.

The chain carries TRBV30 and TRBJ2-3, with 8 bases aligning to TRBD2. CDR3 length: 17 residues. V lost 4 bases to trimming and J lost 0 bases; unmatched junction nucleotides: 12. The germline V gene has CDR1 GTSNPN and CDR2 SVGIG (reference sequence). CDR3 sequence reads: CAWTSGRASASTDTQYF. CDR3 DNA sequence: TGTGCCTGGACTAGCGGGCGGGCAAGTGCTAGCACAGATACGCAGTATTTT.